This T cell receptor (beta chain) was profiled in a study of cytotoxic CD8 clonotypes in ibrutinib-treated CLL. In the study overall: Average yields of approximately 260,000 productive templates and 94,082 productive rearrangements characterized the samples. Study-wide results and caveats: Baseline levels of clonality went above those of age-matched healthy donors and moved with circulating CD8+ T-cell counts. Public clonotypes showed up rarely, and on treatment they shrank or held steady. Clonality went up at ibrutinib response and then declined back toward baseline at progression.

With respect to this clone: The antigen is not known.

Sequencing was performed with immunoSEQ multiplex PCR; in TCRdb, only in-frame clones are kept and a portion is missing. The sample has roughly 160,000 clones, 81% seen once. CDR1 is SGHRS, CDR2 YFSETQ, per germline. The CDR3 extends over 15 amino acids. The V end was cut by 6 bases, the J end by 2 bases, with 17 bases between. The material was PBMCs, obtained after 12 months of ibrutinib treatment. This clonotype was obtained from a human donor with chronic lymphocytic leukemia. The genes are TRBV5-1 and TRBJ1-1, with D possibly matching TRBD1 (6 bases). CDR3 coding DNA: TGCGCCAGCACCTCAGATACAGGGATCAACACTGAAGCTTTCTTT. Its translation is CASTSDTGINTEAFF.